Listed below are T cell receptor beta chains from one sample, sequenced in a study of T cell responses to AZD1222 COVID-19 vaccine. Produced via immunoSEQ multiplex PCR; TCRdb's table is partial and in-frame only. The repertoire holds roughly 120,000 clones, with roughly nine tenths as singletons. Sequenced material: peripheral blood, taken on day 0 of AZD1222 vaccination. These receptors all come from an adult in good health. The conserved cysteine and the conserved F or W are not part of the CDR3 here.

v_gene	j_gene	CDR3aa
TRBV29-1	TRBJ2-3	SVGEGALFTDTQY
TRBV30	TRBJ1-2	AQTMEGNYGYT
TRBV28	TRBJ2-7	ASSSGTSGAN
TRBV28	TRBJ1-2	ASRFTGGPLSIYYGYT
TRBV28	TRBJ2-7	ASSGEGGAKYEQY
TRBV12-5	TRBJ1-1	ASGLVSWNTEAF
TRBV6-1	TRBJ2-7	ASSVTGTGGSYEQY
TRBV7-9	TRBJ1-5	ASSPSGTALNQPQH
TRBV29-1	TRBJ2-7	SVEVPRTGAEHEQY
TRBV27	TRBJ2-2	ASTSILAVNTGELF
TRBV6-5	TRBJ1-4	ASSQGRANEKLF
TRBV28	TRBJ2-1	ASSLGGTGYDNEQF
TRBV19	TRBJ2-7	ASSFGPAYEQY
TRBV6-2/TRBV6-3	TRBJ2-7	ASSYWQGAYEQY
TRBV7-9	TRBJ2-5	ASSLRGPHWETQY
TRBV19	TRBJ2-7	ASSIDLSGFSSDEQY
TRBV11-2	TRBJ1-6	ASSWTRVTLH
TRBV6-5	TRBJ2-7	ASSYSESSYEQY
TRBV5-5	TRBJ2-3	ASSPRLVRGGSTDTQY
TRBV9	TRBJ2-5	ASSVAPTSGLGETQY
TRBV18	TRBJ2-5	ASSPGRNNKETQY
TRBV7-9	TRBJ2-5	ASSLKRRDQETQY
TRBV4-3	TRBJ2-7	ASSQDVSGRTYEQY
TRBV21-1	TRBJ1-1	ASSTTTGNTEAF
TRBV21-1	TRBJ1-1	ASTQRGPFLNTEAF
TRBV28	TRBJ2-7	ASSTLAGADEQY
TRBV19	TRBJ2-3	ASSNHRRTSTDTQY
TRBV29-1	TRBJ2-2	SVESGEMF
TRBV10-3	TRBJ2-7	AISVYYEQY
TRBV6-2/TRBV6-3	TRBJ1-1	ASSLSRLTEAF
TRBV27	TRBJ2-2	ASSLQHADTGELF
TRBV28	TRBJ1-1	ASSYGQENTEAF
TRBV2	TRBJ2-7	ASRYGTSGTYEQY
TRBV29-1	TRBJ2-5	SVDVTGTGGFQETQY
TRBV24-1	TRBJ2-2	ATSDFPRTGNTGELF
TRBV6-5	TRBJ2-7	ASSSSDRGPEQY
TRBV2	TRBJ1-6	ASSGYTDDNSPLH
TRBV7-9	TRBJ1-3	ASSLGRTGQLSGNTIY
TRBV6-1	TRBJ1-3	ASSVLTTYSGNTIY
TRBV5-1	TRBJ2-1	ASSQGTSGYNEQF
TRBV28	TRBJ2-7	ASSLFLLAGGREQY
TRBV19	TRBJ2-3	ASSIVGGETDTQY